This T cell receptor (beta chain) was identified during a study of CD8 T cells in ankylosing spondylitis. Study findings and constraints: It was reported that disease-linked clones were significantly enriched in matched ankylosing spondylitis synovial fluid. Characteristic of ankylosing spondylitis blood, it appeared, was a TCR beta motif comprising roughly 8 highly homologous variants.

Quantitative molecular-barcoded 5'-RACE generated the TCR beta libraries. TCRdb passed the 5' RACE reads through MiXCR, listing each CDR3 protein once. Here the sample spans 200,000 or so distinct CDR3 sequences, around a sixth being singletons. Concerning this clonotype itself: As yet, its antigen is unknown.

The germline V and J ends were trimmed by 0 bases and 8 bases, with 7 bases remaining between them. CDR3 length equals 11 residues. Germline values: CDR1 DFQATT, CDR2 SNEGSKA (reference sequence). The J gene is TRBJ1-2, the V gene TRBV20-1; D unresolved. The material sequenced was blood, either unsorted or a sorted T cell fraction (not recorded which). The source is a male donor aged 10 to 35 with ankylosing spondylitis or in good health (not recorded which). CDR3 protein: CSARDTNGYTF. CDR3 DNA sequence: TGCAGTGCTAGAGACACTAACGGCTACACCTTC.